Only one count was recorded for the clone carrying this T cell receptor beta chain. No antigen is known for it. This sample is part of a study of CD8+CD57+ T cells in acquired aplastic anemia. Study details: The study obtained an average of around 3.4 ug of DNA from sorted CD4+ and CD8+ cells. Study-wide points: CD8+ Simpson's diversity did not differ significantly between patients and controls. Fewer than 30 shared CD8+ CDR3s appeared highly expressed within patients' immunodominant clones.

Those patients picked for sequencing had displayed CD8+CD57+ cell expansion on flow cytometry. The diagnosis in all patients was severe acquired aplastic anemia. TCR beta VDJ and CDR3 profiling used genomic DNA as template. TCRdb analysed the reads with MiXCR anew, one entry per CDR3 protein. The sample has about 200,000 distinct CDR3 sequences, less than 75% seen once. Sequencing input: sorted CD4+, CD8+, or CD8+CD57+ T cells (not recorded which) from PBMCs. This receptor was identified in a human donor with aplastic anemia.

In DNA, the CDR3 is TGCAGTGCCAACGGCAAGGGGGCATTAGGGGAGACCCAGTACTTC. Translated, it gives CSANGKGALGETQYF. The chain uses TRBV20-1 and TRBJ2-5, with TRBD1 matching 7 bases. Germline V gene sequence: CDR1 DFQATT, CDR2 SNEGSKA (reference sequence). This CDR3 region has 15 residues. V lost 6 bases to trimming and J lost 5 bases; unmatched junction nucleotides: 15.